The 16 T cell receptor beta chains below come from one sample, sequenced in a study of shared clonotypes between healthy human individuals. TCRdb keeps only in-frame clones here, not all; method: immunoSEQ multiplex PCR. This sample has millions of clones; 93% occur once, and the top ten carry 0.39%. The material sequenced was naive CD4+ T cells from PBMCs. Regarding subset: CD45RA+ positively selected. These receptors came from a man between 18 and 35 years old in good health. Some clones in this sample may be carry-over from other donors' samples.

A single count supports this clone. The chain couples TRBV11-2 to TRBJ2-1, with 7 nucleotides matching TRBD2. The CDR3 spans 16 residues. CDR1 and CDR2 (germline): SGHAT, FQNNGV. J lost 7 bases, V lost 4 bases, and 13 bases had no gene match. This CDR3 is CASSSSGSGIANEQFF. The CDR3 region has the DNA TGTGCCAGCAGCTCCTCGGGGAGCGGGATAGCGAATGAGCAGTTCTTC.

This rearrangement joins TRBV6-6 to TRBJ2-3; maybe TRBD2 (6 bases). V gave up 2 bases and J gave up 4 bases, with 10 bases separating them. Germline assignment: CDR1 MNHNY and CDR2 SVGAGI (reference sequence). This CDR3 comprises 14 residues. CDR3 amino acids: CASSYRLDADTQYF. In DNA form, the CDR3 reads TGTGCCAGCAGTTACCGACTAGACGCAGATACGCAGTATTTT.

The rearrangement links TRBV6-1 to TRBJ1-4; D remains ambiguous. Germline loops: CDR1 MNHNS, CDR2 SASEGT. V lost 0 bases, J lost 8 bases, and 10 bases lay in between. This CDR3 spans 14 amino acids. The CDR3 spells CASSEAHTAEKLFF. For the CDR3, the DNA is TGTGCCAGCAGTGAAGCGCACACGGCCGAAAAACTGTTTTTT.

The chain couples TRBV7-2 to TRBJ2-7, with TRBD2 matching over 7 bases. From germline, CDR1 is SGHTA and CDR2 FQGNSA. V trimming: 5 bases; J trimming: 2 bases; junction bases outside the gene matches: 9. The CDR3 consists of 15 residues. The DNA of the CDR3 is TGTGCCAGCAGCCCCTATCCGGGACTACCCTACGAGCAGTACTTC. Its protein product is CASSPYPGLPYEQYF.

The chain recombines TRBV2 with TRBJ2-3; 8 positions match TRBD1. Germline V gene sequence: CDR1 SNHLY, CDR2 FYNNEI. The CDR3 spans 16 residues. J was trimmed by 2 bases and V by 6 bases; bases with no gene match: 10. CDR3: CASRDWTGQPTDTQYF. CDR3 nucleotides: TGTGCCAGCAGGGACTGGACAGGGCAACCCACAGATACGCAGTATTTT.

The V and J genes are TRBV21-1 and TRBJ1-2. TRBV21-1 is a known pseudogene. The CDR3 has 12 residues. As DNA, the CDR3 is TGTGCCAGCAGCAAGAGAGGCGGGGGCTACACCTTC. Translated, it gives CASSKRGGGYTF.

The chain's CDR3 is CASSLLRNQPQHF. DNA of the CDR3: TGTGCCAGCAGCTTACTACGCAATCAGCCCCAGCATTTT. The chain uses TRBV5-8 and TRBJ1-5; D call uncertain. Per germline, CDR1 SGHTS and CDR2 YDEGEE. V was shortened by 2 bases and J by 2 bases, with 5 bases between the two germline ends. This CDR3 contains 13 residues.

This clone was observed a single time. The chain is built from TRBV7-8 and TRBJ2-1; TRBD2 agrees at 8 bases. CDR3 size: 15 residues. V lost 5 bases, J lost 11 bases, and 14 bases stayed unmatched. Germline V CDR1 and CDR2: SGHVS, FQNEAQ. For the CDR3, the DNA is TGTGCCAGCAGCCAGACAGCGGGAGACGGTCTCAAGCAGTTCTTC. This translates into CASSQTAGDGLKQFF.

The chain uses TRBV5-6 and TRBJ2-7, with a tentative D call TRBD2 (8 bases). The CDR3 is made up of 15 amino acids. Germline V gives CDR1 SGHDT, CDR2 YYEEEE. Trimming removed 0 bases from V and 6 bases from J, with 16 bases in between. The CDR3 loop is CASSLVGREGAEQYF. The DNA of the CDR3 is TGTGCCAGCAGCTTGGTAGGCCGGGAGGGGGCCGAGCAGTACTTC. The full variable domain, completed using reference TRBV5-6 and TRBJ2-7, is DAGVTQSPTHLIKTRGQQVTLRCSPKSGHDTVSWYQQALGQGPQFIFQYYEEEERQRGNFPDRFSGHQFPNYSSELNVNALLLGDSALYLCASSLVGREGAEQYFGPGTRLTVT.

V gene TRBV12-5 combines with J gene TRBJ2-1; weak D call: TRBD2 (6 bases). Trimming removed 4 bases from V and 3 bases from J, with 10 bases in between. The CDR3 length is 14 residues. Germline lookup yields CDR1 LGHNT and CDR2 FRNRAP. CDR3 nucleotide sequence: TGTGCTAGTGGTTCGGGGGTGTACTACAATGAGCAGTTCTTC. Encoded protein: CASGSGVYYNEQFF. Full variable domain (remainder filled in from reference TRBV12-5 and TRBJ2-1): DARVTQTPRHKVTEMGQEVTMRCQPILGHNTVFWYRQTMMQGLELLAYFRNRAPLDDSGMPKDRFSAEMPDATLATLKIQPSEPRDSAVYFCASGSGVYYNEQFFGPGTRLTVL.

This clone was detected a few times. The rearrangement uses TRBV21-1 and TRBJ1-3; the table's TRBD1 call for D was not verified on the DNA. TRBV21-1 corresponds to a pseudogene. The CDR3 runs to 17 residues. The CDR3 spells CASSKPYRTGMGNTIYF. CDR3 nucleotide sequence: TGTGCCAGCAGCAAGCCGTACCGGACAGGGATGGGAAACACCATATATTTT.

This chain links TRBV11-2 with TRBJ2-5, with 13 nucleotides matching TRBD2. The J call is uncertain, as TRBJ2-7 better fits the DNA end. There are 16 residues in the CDR3. Germline-derived CDR1 and CDR2 are SGHAT and FQNNGV. CDR3 DNA: TGTGCCAGCAGCTTAGCCGGACTAGCGGGAGCCTACGAGCAGTACTTC. Translation: CASSLAGLAGAYEQYF.

Comment on this clone: Additional DNA sequences in this sample encode the identical CDR3. The V gene is TRBV11-2, the J gene TRBJ2-5; TRBD1 aligns across 7 bases. Losses at the gene ends were 5 bases for V and 5 bases for J; bases not matched to a gene: 8. The CDR3 contains 14 residues. Germline-derived CDR1 and CDR2 are SGHAT and FQNNGV. The CDR3 loop is CASSRGSRGETQYF. In nucleotides, the CDR3 is TGTGCCAGCAGCCGCGGTAGCAGGGGGGAGACCCAGTACTTC.

CDR3 amino acids: CASSLRDQSYEQYF. DNA for the CDR3: TGTGCCAGCAGCCTCCGGGACCAATCCTACGAGCAGTACTTC. The chain joins TRBV6-1 to TRBJ2-7; either TRBD1 or TRBD2 may supply D (5 bases each). CDR1 and CDR2 (germline): MNHNS, SASEGT. Trimming took off 6 bases at V and 1 base at J, with 13 bases between the two ends. CDR3 length equals 14 residues.

V and J are TRBV7-9 and TRBJ2-5; D is perhaps TRBD1 (6 bases). The CDR3 has 16 amino acids. V lost 1 base and J 0 bases, leaving 12 bases between the germline ends. Germline V gene sequence: CDR1 SEHNR, CDR2 FQNEAQ (reference sequence). The CDR3 loop reads CASSLVPGHDQETQYF. The CDR3 coding sequence is TGTGCCAGCAGCTTAGTTCCGGGACACGACCAAGAGACCCAGTACTTC.

The chain links TRBV30 to TRBJ1-1; D is unresolved. Germline CDR1 and CDR2: GTSNPN and SVGIG (reference sequence). V was cut by 0 bases and J by 4 bases, with 6 bases left in between. The CDR3 is made up of 12 amino acids. CDR3 DNA sequence: TGTGCCTGGAGTGTACGGGCCACTGAAGCTTTCTTT. Translation gives CAWSVRATEAFF.